Presented here are 18 T cell receptor beta chains from one specimen sequenced in a study of Tregs in tolerant kidney transplant recipients. Libraries were prepared by immunoSEQ multiplex PCR; TCRdb keeps only in-frame clonotypes and omits some of them. The repertoire includes more than 60,000 clones, 80% to 90% of them detected once, and 2% to 2.5% sits in the top ten. The material sequenced was Tregs from blood, taken before the transplant. The receptors here all came from a human donor who received a combined kidney and bone marrow transplant.

The chain recombines TRBV7-2 with TRBJ2-1; 11 nucleotides match TRBD2. Looked up from germline, CDR1 is SGHTA and CDR2 is FQGNSA. The trim removed 7 bases at V and 3 bases at J, leaving 8 bases unmatched. This CDR3 has 16 amino acids. The CDR3 spells CASTLAGTSGYNEQFF. Here the CDR3 DNA reads TGTGCCAGCACCCTAGCCGGGACTAGCGGCTACAATGAGCAGTTCTTC.

The chain carries TRBV28 and TRBJ2-3; 9 bases are shared with TRBD2. The CDR3 is 18 amino acids. Germline V CDR1 and CDR2: MDHEN, SYDVKM. With V trimmed by 2 bases and J by 1 base, 10 bases remained unmatched. The CDR3 is CASSLMTSGPRGTDTQYF. The DNA of the CDR3 is TGTGCCAGCAGTTTAATGACTAGCGGCCCCCGGGGCACAGATACGCAGTATTTT.

This clone is judged medium-sized. The V and J genes are TRBV6-5 and TRBJ1-2; 8 bases are a match to TRBD1. V trimming: 5 bases; J trimming: 7 bases; junction bases outside the gene matches: 6. Germline V gene lookup returns CDR1 MNHEY and CDR2 SVGAGI. The length of the CDR3 is 13 residues. The CDR3: CASSKTGAGGYTF. CDR3 nucleotide sequence: TGTGCCAGCAGTAAGACAGGGGCCGGTGGCTACACCTTC.

The CDR3 nucleotides are TGTGCCATCAGTGACCCCGGACAGGATTGGGATGGCTACACCTTC. It yields the protein CAISDPGQDWDGYTF. V and J are TRBV10-3 and TRBJ1-2; 7 bases are a match to TRBD1. Trimming removed 3 bases from V and 6 bases from J; junction bases left unmatched: 10. The germline V gene has CDR1 ENHRY and CDR2 SYGVKD. The CDR3 is 15 amino acids.

The chain links TRBV6-5 to TRBJ1-1; D gene ambiguous. The V end lost 4 bases, the J end lost 4 bases, and 7 bases lay between the germline ends. Per the germline V gene, CDR1 is MNHEY and CDR2 is SVGAGI. CDR3 size: 12 residues. Written as DNA, the CDR3 is TGTGCCAGCAGTTCCCCCCGCACTGAAGCTTTCTTT. It codes for CASSSPRTEAFF.

This chain links TRBV29-1 with TRBJ2-3; D is unclear. There are 14 residues in the CDR3. The germline CDR1 and CDR2 sequences are SQVTM and ANQGSEA. V lost 3 bases to trimming and J lost 6 bases, with 16 bases between them. The CDR3 DNA reads TGCAGCGTTGACCAACCGCCGGTGATGGATACGCAGTATTTT. Translated: CSVDQPPVMDTQYF.

This clone was detected only a few times. The rearrangement joins TRBV10-3 to TRBJ2-7, with unresolved D. Between the trimmed V and J ends, which lost 4 bases and 2 bases, there was a span of 3 bases. Germline V lookup: CDR1 ENHRY, CDR2 SYGVKD. This CDR3 region has 11 residues. CDR3 bases: TGTGCCATCAGTGTAGCCTACGAGCAGTACTTC. Translating gives CAISVAYEQYF.

The J gene is TRBJ1-4, the V gene TRBV9; D unclear. From germline, CDR1 is SGDLS and CDR2 YYNGEE. The CDR3 consists of 13 residues. V was clipped by 0 bases and J by 6 bases, with 6 bases between them. CDR3 residues: CASSVDPDEKLFF. The DNA for the CDR3 is TGTGCCAGCAGCGTAGACCCCGATGAAAAACTGTTTTTT.

This chain links TRBV10-3 with TRBJ2-4, with 10 bases lining up with TRBD2. Germline assignment: CDR1 ENHRY and CDR2 SYGVKD. With 4 bases clipped from V and 1 base from J, the junction kept 10 bases outside the gene matches. The length of the CDR3 is 18 residues. The CDR3 DNA follows: TGTGCCATCAGTGCTTCCAGCGGGGGGGCCGGGGCCAAAAACATTCAGTACTTC. Encoded protein: CAISASSGGAGAKNIQYF.

This clone was observed a few times. J is TRBJ1-1 and V is TRBV10-3, with 7 nucleotides matching TRBD1. V shed 4 bases and J 1 base; nucleotides not matched to a gene: 9. The CDR3 spans 16 residues. Germline lookup yields CDR1 ENHRY and CDR2 SYGVKD. Here the CDR3 reads CAISVGRGHKNTEAFF. The CDR3 DNA is TGTGCCATCAGTGTAGGAAGGGGGCATAAGAACACTGAAGCTTTCTTT.

The sample holds a few counts of this clone. This chain links TRBV30 with TRBJ2-7, with TRBD1 matching over 8 bases. Per the germline V gene, CDR1 is GTSNPN and CDR2 is SVGIG (reference sequence). V lost 2 bases to trimming and J lost 0 bases; unmatched junction nucleotides: 6. This CDR3 region has 15 residues. CDR3 sequence reads: CAWSRTGPGSYEQYF. Here the CDR3 DNA reads TGTGCCTGGAGTCGGACAGGGCCAGGCTCCTACGAGCAGTACTTC.

This rearrangement joins TRBV10-2 to TRBJ2-4, with D maybe TRBD2 (5 bases). Germline assignment: CDR1 WSHSY and CDR2 SAAADI. V gave up 11 bases and J gave up 7 bases, with 12 bases separating them. This CDR3 has 11 residues. Written as DNA, the CDR3 is TGCGCCGGTGGGGAGTGGAACATTCAGTACTTC. Translated: CAGGEWNIQYF.

The chain joins TRBV19 to TRBJ1-5; 10 bases are shared with TRBD1. CDR1 LNHDA and CDR2 SQIVND come from the germline V gene (reference sequence). This CDR3 is 15 amino acids long. Trimming cost V 6 bases and J 4 bases; bases outside gene matches: 6. The CDR3 region is CASRVTGGVNQPQHF. The CDR3 DNA is TGTGCCAGTAGAGTGACAGGGGGCGTGAATCAGCCCCAGCATTTT. Based on the CDR3 plus reference TRBV19 and TRBJ1-5, the full variable domain is DGGITQSPKYLFRKEGQNVTLSCEQNLNHDAMYWYRQDPGQGLRLIYYSQIVNDFQKGDIAEGYSVSREKKESFPLTVTSAQKNPTAFYLCASRVTGGVNQPQHFGDGTRLSIL.

This chain links TRBV28 with TRBJ1-4, with no clear D. Per germline, CDR1 MDHEN and CDR2 SYDVKM. Trimming removed 5 bases from V and 5 bases from J, with 12 bases in between. CDR3 length: 14 amino acids. The CDR3 reads CASSAQAGNEKLFF. CDR3 coding DNA: TGTGCCAGCAGTGCCCAGGCGGGAAATGAAAAACTGTTTTTT.

The chain employs TRBV28 and TRBJ1-4; D might be TRBD1 (6 bases). The CDR3 runs to 14 residues. Germline V gene lookup returns CDR1 MDHEN and CDR2 SYDVKM. Deletions cut 6 bases from V and 8 bases from J, with 16 bases between. The CDR3 region has the DNA TGTGCCAGCAGACCGAGGGGGATGAGGGAAAAACTGTTTTTT. This sequence encodes CASRPRGMREKLFF.

This clone was observed a handful of times. V gene TRBV6-5 combines with J gene TRBJ2-2; 7 bases align to TRBD1. The CDR3 contains 16 residues. J was trimmed by 1 base and V by 2 bases; bases with no gene match: 4. Germline V gene sequence: CDR1 MNHEY, CDR2 SVGAGI. The CDR3 here is CASSYGTAMNTGELFF. The CDR3 DNA is TGTGCCAGCAGTTACGGGACAGCTATGAACACCGGGGAGCTGTTTTTT.

This chain connects TRBV19 to TRBJ2-5, with 14 bases fitting TRBD2. J lost 2 bases, V lost 5 bases, and 4 bases had no gene match. There are 16 residues in the CDR3. Germline-derived CDR1 and CDR2 are LNHDA and SQIVND (reference sequence). CDR3 DNA sequence: TGTGCCAGTAGTGGGACTAGCGGGGGAGAACAAGAGACCCAGTACTTC. Its translation is CASSGTSGGEQETQYF. The full variable domain, rest sourced from reference TRBV19 and TRBJ2-5, is DGGITQSPKYLFRKEGQNVTLSCEQNLNHDAMYWYRQDPGQGLRLIYYSQIVNDFQKGDIAEGYSVSREKKESFPLTVTSAQKNPTAFYLCASSGTSGGEQETQYFGPGTRLLVL.

This chain connects TRBV27 to TRBJ1-6, with D possibly TRBD1 on 6 matching bases. The V end was cut by 6 bases, the J end by 10 bases, with 25 bases between. The CDR3 consists of 17 residues. CDR1 and CDR2 (germline): MNHEY, SMNVEV (reference sequence). For the CDR3, the DNA is TGTGCCAGCAGGAGGGGGGGACCGGGAGCACACAGGTCACCCCTCCACTTT. Translating it yields CASRRGGPGAHRSPLHF.